These 25 T cell receptor beta chains were sequenced from one sample in a study of T cell responses to AZD1222 COVID-19 vaccine. The method was immunoSEQ multiplex PCR; TCRdb's version includes in-frame clones alone and lacks a portion of them. The sample shows some 160,000 clones, 85% to 95% of them seen only once. The specimen comprised peripheral blood, sampled on day 0 of AZD1222 vaccination. Every receptor here comes from an adult in good health.

The chain links TRBV28 to TRBJ2-7; D gene unclear. The CDR3 loop spans 14 amino acids. Germline CDR1 MDHEN, CDR2 SYDVKM. V was pared by 5 bases and J by 0 bases, with 11 bases between. CDR3 in DNA: TGTGCCAGCAGTATAGCAGGTCCCTCCTACGAGCAGTACTTC. Translation gives CASSIAGPSYEQYF. The entire variable domain, with the rest obtained from reference TRBV28 and TRBJ2-7, is as follows: DVKVTQSSRYLVKRTGEKVFLECVQDMDHENMFWYRQDPGLGLRLIYFSYDVKMKEKGDIPEGYSVSREKKERFSLILESASTNQTSMYLCASSIAGPSYEQYFGPGTRLTVT.

The V and J genes are TRBV5-1 and TRBJ2-1; D is uncertain. Germline CDR1 is SGHRS and CDR2 is YFSETQ. This CDR3 region has 14 residues. Trimming cost V 5 bases and J 5 bases, with 14 bases left between them. The CDR3 bases are TGCGCCAGCAGTAATGCCGAAGGCCACAATGAGCAGTTCTTC. Translated, it gives CASSNAEGHNEQFF.

This clone has just one count. The chain uses TRBV3-1 (or the pseudogene TRBV3-2) and TRBJ2-3; TRBD2 is a possible D gene (7 bases). Germline assignment: CDR1 LGHDT and CDR2 YNNKEL (reference sequence). The ends were cut back, 4 bases at V and 6 bases at J, with 23 bases in the middle. The CDR3 contains 17 residues. The CDR3 DNA reads as TGTGCCAGCAGCCCGCATCTGGGGCGGGGGCCTCGGGATACGCAGTATTTT. It translates to CASSPHLGRGPRDTQYF.

The gene calls are TRBV5-4 and TRBJ2-7; TRBD2 agrees at 8 bases. The ends lost 4 bases at V and 1 base at J; junction bases unmatched: 4. Germline CDR1 is SGHNT and CDR2 is YYREEE (reference sequence). The CDR3 runs to 14 residues. The CDR3 DNA is TGTGCCAGCAGCCTCGGGAGGGGTTCCTACGAGCAGTACTTC. Translation gives CASSLGRGSYEQYF.

The chain recombines TRBV15 with TRBJ1-5; D gene unclear. From germline, CDR1 is LNHNV and CDR2 YYDKDF (reference sequence). The CDR3 totals 14 residues. V was trimmed by 0 bases and J by 7 bases, leaving 10 bases between them. CDR3: CATSRDYNVQPQHF. The CDR3 DNA is TGTGCCACCAGCAGAGATTACAATGTACAGCCCCAGCATTTT.

This clone was detected only a few times. The chain employs TRBV4-1 and TRBJ1-4; D gene ambiguous. Trimming cost V 1 base and J 7 bases, with 7 bases left between them. The CDR3 covers 13 residues. From germline, CDR1 is MGHRA and CDR2 YSYEKL. CDR3 loop: CASSQARAEKLFF. For the CDR3, the DNA is TGCGCCAGCAGCCAAGCCCGGGCTGAAAAACTGTTTTTT.

The V and J genes are TRBV5-6 and TRBJ1-2; a weak D match, TRBD1 (5 bases). Trimming took 6 bases from V and 2 from J, leaving 23 bases between them. The CDR3 has 17 amino acids. Germline V CDR1 and CDR2: SGHDT, YYEEEE. The CDR3 bases are TGTGCCAGCACAAAGCCTCGGGGCAGACAATGGAACTATGGCTACACCTTC. Its protein product is CASTKPRGRQWNYGYTF.

V gene TRBV2 combines with J gene TRBJ1-1; D not certain. Trimming pared 4 bases from V and 3 bases from J, leaving 18 bases between. The germline gives CDR1 SNHLY, CDR2 FYNNEI. This CDR3 comprises 16 residues. CDR3 nucleotides: TGTGCCAGCAGTGTAGAAGGGAGTATATTGGACACTGAAGCTTTCTTT. Residues: CASSVEGSILDTEAFF.

The chain carries TRBV2 and TRBJ1-2, with 10 bases matching TRBD1. The germline V gene has CDR1 SNHLY and CDR2 FYNNEI. The CDR3 extends over 16 amino acids. V lost 6 bases to trimming and J lost 7 bases; unmatched junction nucleotides: 14. This chain's CDR3 is CASRGGGQGLVVGYTF. In nucleotides, the CDR3 is TGTGCCAGCAGGGGAGGGGGACAGGGGCTTGTTGTTGGCTACACCTTC.

To note about this clone: In the same sample, other DNA sequences code for this CDR3. The chain is built from TRBV12-2 and TRBJ2-2. TRBV12-2 is flagged as a pseudogene. The CDR3 loop spans 18 amino acids. The CDR3 DNA reads as TGTGCAAGTCGCTTAAATGGGGTGAGGAGAGGTTCGACCGGGGAGCTGTTTTTT. This sequence encodes CASRLNGVRRGSTGELFF.

The gene calls are TRBV7-9 and TRBJ2-3, with D perhaps TRBD1 (7 bases). CDR1 and CDR2 from the germline V gene are SEHNR and FQNEAQ (reference sequence). The germline V and J ends were trimmed by 7 bases and 2 bases, with 16 bases remaining between them. The CDR3 spans 15 residues. The CDR3 protein is CASIRRGQPTDTQYF. As DNA, the CDR3 is TGTGCCAGCATTCGGAGGGGACAGCCCACAGATACGCAGTATTTT.

V is TRBV7-2 and J is TRBJ2-5, with D maybe TRBD2 (7 bases). Trimming stripped 1 base from V and 2 bases from J, with 14 bases between. Germline values: CDR1 SGHTA, CDR2 FQGNSA. The CDR3 covers 16 residues. CDR3 sequence reads: CASSLVVAGAQETQYF. The CDR3, as DNA: TGTGCCAGCAGCTTAGTAGTGGCGGGGGCACAAGAGACCCAGTACTTC.

This chain links TRBV5-6 with TRBJ1-2, with D maybe TRBD1 (5 bases). CDR1 and CDR2 from the germline V gene are SGHDT and YYEEEE. The CDR3 runs 16 residues. V was shortened by 3 bases and J by 4 bases, with 19 bases between the two germline ends. CDR3 region: CASSSETGAPVYGYTF. CDR3 coding DNA: TGTGCCAGCAGCTCTGAGACCGGGGCGCCGGTCTATGGCTACACCTTC.

The J gene is TRBJ2-7, the V gene TRBV7-2; no clear D gene. The V gene lost 4 bases and the J gene lost 0 bases, with 4 bases spanning the gap. The CDR3 totals 12 residues. From germline, CDR1 is SGHTA and CDR2 FQGNSA. This CDR3 reads CASSSNSYEQYF. DNA for the CDR3: TGTGCCAGCAGCTCCAACTCCTACGAGCAGTACTTC.

The chain recombines TRBV6-1 with TRBJ1-2; D ambiguous. The V end lost 4 bases, the J end lost 4 bases, and 19 bases lay between the germline ends. This CDR3 has 16 amino acids. CDR1 and CDR2 (germline): MNHNS, SASEGT. CDR3 loop: CASSAYSEAGIYGYTF. CDR3 DNA sequence: TGTGCCAGCAGTGCCTACAGTGAGGCCGGTATCTATGGCTACACCTTC.

This chain uses TRBV11-3 with TRBJ1-5; tentative D call: TRBD1 (5 bases). Germline CDR1 and CDR2: SGHNT and YENEEA. CDR3 length: 13 amino acids. Trimming took 2 bases from V and 11 from J, leaving 13 bases between them. CDR3 region: CASSLSPGRAQHF. CDR3 sequence (DNA): TGTGCCAGCAGCTTATCGCCAGGGAGGGCCCAGCATTTT. Full variable domain (rest looked up from reference TRBV11-3 and TRBJ1-5): EAGVVQSPRYKIIEKKQPVAFWCNPISGHNTLYWYLQNLGQGPELLIRYENEEAVDDSQLPKDRFSAERLKGVDSTLKIQPAELGDSAVYLCASSLSPGRAQHFGDGTRLSIL.

This clone has a single count. The V and J genes are TRBV7-9 and TRBJ2-3, with 13 bases fitting TRBD2. V was pared by 6 bases and J by 6 bases, with 6 bases of the junction left unmatched. Germline loops: CDR1 SEHNR, CDR2 FQNEAQ (reference sequence). This CDR3 has 15 residues. CDR3 nucleotide sequence: TGTGCCAGCAGACTAGCGGGGGGGCGTGGTGATACGCAGTATTTT. It is translated as CASRLAGGRGDTQYF.

This chain joins TRBV11-3 and TRBJ2-3; 7 bases align to TRBD1. V shed 5 bases and J 7 bases; nucleotides not matched to a gene: 15. This CDR3 contains 16 residues. The germline CDR1 and CDR2 sequences are SGHNT and YENEEA. CDR3 nucleotide sequence: TGTGCCAGCAGCACCCGACAGGGCCACCCGGGGTATACGCAGTATTTT. Its translation is CASSTRQGHPGYTQYF.

The chain recombines TRBV3-1 (or the pseudogene TRBV3-2) with TRBJ2-3; the match to TRBD2 covers 11 bases. There are 16 residues in the CDR3. V trimming: 4 bases; J trimming: 1 base; junction bases outside the gene matches: 4. Germline V gives CDR1 LGHDT, CDR2 YNNKEL (reference sequence). CDR3 amino acids: CASSRSGLAGTDTQYF. The CDR3 DNA reads TGTGCCAGCAGCCGATCGGGACTAGCGGGCACAGATACGCAGTATTTT.

This chain joins TRBV10-3 and TRBJ1-1, with a tentative D call TRBD1 (5 bases). The CDR3 extends over 15 amino acids. The germline gives CDR1 ENHRY, CDR2 SYGVKD. V lost 4 bases and J 3 bases, leaving 15 bases between the germline ends. The CDR3 DNA is TGTGCCATCAGTGGGACCTCTGGAGGGGACACTGAAGCTTTCTTT. Its translation: CAISGTSGGDTEAFF.

The chain joins TRBV4-3 to TRBJ2-3, with a weak D call TRBD2 (7 bases). Germline assignment: CDR1 LGHNA and CDR2 YSLEER. The CDR3 is made up of 15 amino acids. V lost 6 bases and J 0 bases, leaving 13 bases between the germline ends. Here the CDR3 DNA reads TGCGCCAGCAGTCCGGGGGGCAGTAGCACAGATACGCAGTATTTT. This codes for CASSPGGSSTDTQYF.

The chain uses TRBV4-3 and TRBJ2-2, with TRBD2 matching over 13 bases. The CDR3 is made up of 18 amino acids. Germline CDR1 reads LGHNA; CDR2 reads YSLEER. V was clipped by 3 bases and J by 5 bases; unmatched bases: 9. The DNA for the CDR3 is TGCGCCAGCAGCCAGGAGACTAGCGGGGGGCTACCAACCGGGGAGCTGTTTTTT. Translating gives CASSQETSGGLPTGELFF.

DNA for the CDR3: TGTGCCAGCAGCTCGAGCGGGGCCGCCCGGCGCGCCGGGGAGCTGTTTTTT. This codes for CASSSSGAARRAGELFF. The chain combines TRBV7-3 with TRBJ2-2; 7 bases line up with TRBD2. The CDR3 has 17 residues. Per germline, CDR1 SGHTA and CDR2 FQGTGA. Trimming removed 4 bases from V and 6 bases from J; junction bases left unmatched: 14.

The V and J genes are TRBV12-5 and TRBJ2-5; D may be TRBD2 (6 bases). V lost 3 bases, J lost 14 bases, and 16 bases lay in between. The CDR3 extends over 12 amino acids. The V gene's germline CDR1 is LGHNT and CDR2 FRNRAP. CDR3 in amino acids: CASGFWGTRGYF. The CDR3 DNA sequence: TGTGCTAGTGGTTTCTGGGGGACTCGGGGATACTTC. The complete variable domain, with remaining parts taken from reference TRBV12-5 and TRBJ2-5, reads DARVTQTPRHKVTEMGQEVTMRCQPILGHNTVFWYRQTMMQGLELLAYFRNRAPLDDSGMPKDRFSAEMPDATLATLKIQPSEPRDSAVYFCASGFWGTRGYFGPGTRLLVL.

The V gene is TRBV24-1, the J gene TRBJ2-1, with 8 nucleotides matching TRBD1. The length of the CDR3 is 15 residues. Trimming cost V 7 bases and J 8 bases; bases outside gene matches: 12. Germline V gene lookup returns CDR1 KGHDR and CDR2 SFDVKD. This CDR3 is CATSSGRTGHHEQFF. The CDR3 region has the DNA TGTGCCACCAGCAGTGGTAGGACAGGGCACCATGAGCAGTTCTTC.